These T cell receptor beta chains were read from a single sample in a study of vaccination and CD4 T cells after COVID-19. Using its own MiXCR run on the PCR reads, TCRdb lists one record per CDR3 protein. The sample includes about 22,000 distinct CDR3 sequences, about 33% of them seen just once. No antigen has been assigned to these receptors. Sequenced: cultured CD4+ T cells from blood. The receptors derive from a human donor with COVID-19. Each CDR3 is given with its conserved first and last residue. The D gene is left open where the match is weak. Clone size is given for some rows only: seen once, a few or many times, or a class if the clone is expanded.

J: TRBJ1-1
size: few
V: TRBV5-1
D: TRBD1
DNA: TGCGCCAGCTCCTTAACCGGGACAGGGAACACTGAAGCTTTCTTT
CDR3: CASSLTGTGNTEAFF

J: TRBJ1-3
size: few
V: TRBV6-5
D: TRBD1
DNA: TGTGCCAGCAGTTCGGCAGGGGGGAATGGAAACACCATATATTTT
CDR3: CASSSAGGNGNTIYF

J: TRBJ2-1
size: few
V: TRBV24-1
D: NA
DNA: TGTGCCACCAGGACGCCAGGAGACAATGAGCAGTTCTTC
CDR3: CATRTPGDNEQFF

J: TRBJ2-5
size: NA
V: TRBV7-6
D: NA
DNA: TGTGCCAGCAGCTCCCGGAGGGGGGGCGTAGAGACCCAGTACTTC
CDR3: CASSSRRGGVETQYF

J: TRBJ2-5
size: few
V: TRBV12-3/TRBV12-4
D: TRBD2
DNA: TGTGCCAGCAGGGAGACTAGCGGGGGGGTGTACCAAGAGACCCAGTACTTC
CDR3: CASRETSGGVYQETQYF

J: TRBJ2-3
size: NA
V: TRBV7-2
D: TRBD2
DNA: TGTGCCAGCAGGATACCGGGACTAGCTCCAGATACGCAGTATTTT
CDR3: CASRIPGLAPDTQYF

J: TRBJ1-3
size: few
V: TRBV6-5
D: NA
DNA: TGTGCCAGCAGTTACCTGGACGCGAACACCATATATTTT
CDR3: CASSYLDANTIYF

J: TRBJ2-5
size: NA
V: TRBV7-3
D: TRBD1
DNA: TGTGCCAGCAGCGCCCAGACAGGGGGAGAGACCCAGTACTTC
CDR3: CASSAQTGGETQYF

J: TRBJ2-7
size: NA
V: TRBV7-2
D: NA
DNA: TGTGCCAGCAGCTTAAGAGGGGTTGGTATGTACGAGCAGTACTTC
CDR3: CASSLRGVGMYEQYF

J: TRBJ1-5
size: few
V: TRBV6-2/TRBV6-3
D: NA
DNA: TGTGCCAGCAGTCCGGGGTATCAGCCCCAGCATTTT
CDR3: CASSPGYQPQHF

J: TRBJ1-6
size: few
V: TRBV7-2
D: NA
DNA: TGTGCCAGCAGCTTATGGGAGGTATACGCGGATCGCTATAATTCACCCCTCCACTTT
CDR3: CASSLWEVYADRYNSPLHF

J: TRBJ1-5
size: few
V: TRBV19
D: NA
DNA: TGTGCCAGTAGTATAGACACCGGGACGGGCCATCGGCCCCAGCATTTT
CDR3: CASSIDTGTGHRPQHF

J: TRBJ2-4
size: NA
V: TRBV20-1
D: NA
DNA: TGCAGTGCTAGAAGTCGATTGGGTGACAACATTCAGTACTTC
CDR3: CSARSRLGDNIQYF

J: TRBJ1-5
size: NA
V: TRBV19
D: TRBD1
DNA: TGTGCCAGTAGTATCACACCCCAACACAGGGGGCGTAGCAAAATTGGCCAGCCCCAGCATTTT
CDR3: CASSITPQHRGRSKIGQPQHF

J: TRBJ2-5
size: NA
V: TRBV11-2
D: NA
DNA: TGTGCCAGCAGCTTAGGGGGCCAAGAGACCCAGTACTTC
CDR3: CASSLGGQETQYF

J: TRBJ1-1
size: NA
V: TRBV11-1
D: NA
DNA: TGTGCCAGCAGCTGGGTTCGGGCCGGAGGGGCTTTCTTT
CDR3: CASSWVRAGGAFF

J: TRBJ2-7
size: NA
V: TRBV10-2
D: NA
DNA: TGCGCCAGCACCCCCAATCCCCCCTACGAGCAGTACTTC
CDR3: CASTPNPPYEQYF

J: TRBJ2-3
size: few
V: TRBV21-1
D: NA
DNA: TGTGCCAGCGACGAAGGGCGACTTACCACAGATACGCAGTATTTT
CDR3: CASDEGRLTTDTQYF

J: TRBJ2-6
size: few
V: TRBV7-9
D: NA
DNA: TGTGCCAGCAGCTTAGCGGCAGTTGGCTCTGGGGCCAACGTCCTGACTTTC
CDR3: CASSLAAVGSGANVLTF

J: TRBJ2-1
size: NA
V: TRBV6-5
D: NA
DNA: TGTGCCAGCAGTTATACGGGACCGAGCAGGCAGTTCTTC
CDR3: CASSYTGPSRQFF

J: TRBJ2-2
size: few
V: TRBV6-1
D: NA
DNA: TGTGCCAGCAGTGCTATCTTCGGGGAGCTGTTTTTT
CDR3: CASSAIFGELFF

J: TRBJ2-3
size: NA
V: TRBV5-6
D: TRBD1
DNA: TGTGCCAGCAGCCCTAACAGGGGGCGCACAGATACGCAGTATTTT
CDR3: CASSPNRGRTDTQYF

J: TRBJ2-3
size: few
V: TRBV20-1
D: NA
DNA: TGCAGTGCTAGCGGGGACACAGATACGCAGTATTTT
CDR3: CSASGDTDTQYF

J: TRBJ2-3
size: NA
V: TRBV10-3
D: TRBD2
DNA: TGTGCCATCAGTCCGAGTAGCGGGAGCACAGATACGCAGTATTTT
CDR3: CAISPSSGSTDTQYF

J: TRBJ2-2
size: NA
V: TRBV19
D: NA
DNA: TGTGCCAGTAAGCCGTTGACTAACACCGGGGAGCTGTTTTTT
CDR3: CASKPLTNTGELFF

J: TRBJ2-7
size: NA
V: TRBV7-9
D: NA
DNA: TGTGCCAGCAGCTTAGGCGGCAGGGGCTACGAGCAGTACTTC
CDR3: CASSLGGRGYEQYF

J: TRBJ1-1
size: NA
V: TRBV5-1
D: NA
DNA: TGCGCCAGCAGCTTTGGGACGGCAAACACTGAAGCTTTCTTT
CDR3: CASSFGTANTEAFF

J: TRBJ2-2
size: NA
V: TRBV29-1
D: TRBD2
DNA: TGCAGCGTGGGGGGACTAGCGGCGAACACCGGGGAGCTGTTTTTT
CDR3: CSVGGLAANTGELFF

J: TRBJ2-5
size: NA
V: TRBV12-3/TRBV12-4
D: NA
DNA: TGTGCCAGCACCGCCAGGGGAAGGGAGACCCAGTACTTC
CDR3: CASTARGRETQYF

J: TRBJ1-6
size: few
V: TRBV6-4
D: NA
DNA: TGTGCCAGCAGGGACAGCGTCTCCTATAATTCACCCCTCCACTTT
CDR3: CASRDSVSYNSPLHF

J: TRBJ2-3
size: few
V: TRBV6-5
D: NA
DNA: TGTGCCAGCAGTTACGGGTTACGCACAGATACGCAGTATTTT
CDR3: CASSYGLRTDTQYF

J: TRBJ1-5
size: few
V: TRBV28
D: NA
DNA: TGTGCCGCCGCCACGGGGGGACTCAATAGCAATCAGCCCCAGCATTTT
CDR3: CAAATGGLNSNQPQHF

J: TRBJ1-5
size: medium-sized
V: TRBV6-1
D: NA
DNA: TGTGCCAGCCATATTTATTCCGGGACACATCAGCCCCAGCATTTT
CDR3: CASHIYSGTHQPQHF

J: TRBJ1-2
size: few
V: TRBV30
D: NA
DNA: TGTGCCTGGAGTGTAAGGTCGGGGGGCAATGGCTACACCTTC
CDR3: CAWSVRSGGNGYTF

J: TRBJ2-5
size: once
V: TRBV5-1
D: NA
DNA: TGCGCCAGCAGCTTCGACCTTCAAGAGACCCAGTACTTC
CDR3: CASSFDLQETQYF

J: TRBJ1-2
size: few
V: TRBV20-1
D: TRBD1
DNA: TGCAGTGCTACCTCGGACAGGCGAAACTATGGCTACACCTTC
CDR3: CSATSDRRNYGYTF

J: TRBJ1-1
size: NA
V: TRBV5-1
D: TRBD1
DNA: TGCGCCAGCAGCTTTAAAGCGGGACAGCACACTGAAGCTTTCTTT
CDR3: CASSFKAGQHTEAFF

J: TRBJ1-2
size: NA
V: TRBV11-2
D: TRBD1
DNA: TGTGCCAGCAGCTTAGAGCGGACAGGGGCTGGCTACACCTTC
CDR3: CASSLERTGAGYTF

J: TRBJ2-7
size: few
V: TRBV7-2
D: NA
DNA: TGTGCCAGCAGCCCCAAATTATACGAGCAGTACTTC
CDR3: CASSPKLYEQYF

J: TRBJ1-2
size: NA
V: TRBV6-5
D: NA
DNA: TGTGCCAGCAGTTACGCCGGGGGGAAGGGTGGCTACACCTTC
CDR3: CASSYAGGKGGYTF

J: TRBJ1-2
size: medium-sized
V: TRBV21-1
D: NA
DNA: TGTGCCAGGGTCCCGGGACAGGGGTGCCATGGCTACACCTTC
CDR3: CARVPGQGCHGYTF

J: TRBJ2-1
size: few
V: TRBV11-3
D: NA
DNA: TGTGCCAGCAGCGATGGTAGAAAGGGGTCCTACAATGAGCAGTTCTTC
CDR3: CASSDGRKGSYNEQFF

J: TRBJ2-7
size: NA
V: TRBV30
D: TRBD1
DNA: TGTGCCTGGAGAACGGACAGGATCTCCGAGTACGAGCAGTACTTC
CDR3: CAWRTDRISEYEQYF

J: TRBJ1-3
size: NA
V: TRBV21-1
D: NA
DNA: TGTGCCAGCAGCAATTACGACAGGGATAGTTCTGGAAACACCATATATTTT
CDR3: CASSNYDRDSSGNTIYF

J: TRBJ2-7
size: few
V: TRBV20-1
D: TRBD1
DNA: TGCAGTGCTAGAGTTCTCACCGGGACAGGGGTGGTAGTAGGCTCCTACGAGCAGTACTTC
CDR3: CSARVLTGTGVVVGSYEQYF

J: TRBJ1-2
size: NA
V: TRBV30
D: NA
DNA: TGTGCCTGGAGAAGGTTAACAGGGAGCTATGGCTACACCTTC
CDR3: CAWRRLTGSYGYTF

J: TRBJ2-5
size: NA
V: TRBV29-1
D: TRBD1
DNA: TGCAGCGCCGCCAAGGGGACAGGGGGCGAGACCCAGTACTTC
CDR3: CSAAKGTGGETQYF